Listed here is a single TCR beta chain. The antigen remains unidentified. These data come from a study of CD8 T cells in ankylosing spondylitis. With molecular barcodes, quantitative 5'-RACE was used to make the TCR beta libraries. TCRdb reprocessed the 5' RACE reads with MiXCR, giving one entry per CDR3 protein. The data show roughly 280,000 distinct CDR3 sequences, 20% seen once. General study points: One TCR beta motif, made up of roughly eight highly homologous variants, appeared characteristic of ankylosing spondylitis blood.

CDR1 and CDR2 from the germline V gene are MNHNS and SASEGT. The CDR3 covers 14 residues. V was shortened by 10 bases and J by 4 bases, with 18 bases between the two germline ends. V is TRBV6-1 and J is TRBJ2-3, with a weak D call TRBD2 (6 bases). Sequences were obtained from blood, either unsorted or a sorted T cell fraction (not recorded which). This receptor was identified in a male donor with ankylosing spondylitis or in good health (not recorded which). Here the CDR3 reads CANRARGLSDTQYF. Written as DNA, the CDR3 is TGTGCCAACCGGGCGCGGGGCCTTTCAGATACGCAGTATTTT.